The sequence of this T cell receptor beta chain was determined in a study of breast tumors, draining lymph nodes, adjacent tissues. Samples came from axillary lymph nodes draining the breast cancer. TCRdb ran MiXCR on the multiplex PCR reads and lists one entry per CDR3 protein. The sample lists over 250,000 distinct CDR3 sequences; 30% to 35% were seen once. Study-wide findings and caveats: Compared with lymph nodes, tumors were less diverse; compared with nontumor tissue, more.

A word on this clonotype: The antigen is not known. At one end, the junction sequence differs from germline, possibly due to a read error.

Germline CDR1 is SGHRS and CDR2 is YFSETQ. This CDR3 has 13 amino acids. The V gene is TRBV5-1, the J gene TRBJ1-4, with D unresolved. Sequenced input: axillary lymph node tissue. The source is a female donor with breast cancer. Some clones in this sample may be carry-over from other donors' samples. The CDR3 reads CASSLGGGENLFF. CDR3 coding DNA: TGCGCCAGCAGCTTGGGGGGAGGTGAAAACCTGTTTTTT.